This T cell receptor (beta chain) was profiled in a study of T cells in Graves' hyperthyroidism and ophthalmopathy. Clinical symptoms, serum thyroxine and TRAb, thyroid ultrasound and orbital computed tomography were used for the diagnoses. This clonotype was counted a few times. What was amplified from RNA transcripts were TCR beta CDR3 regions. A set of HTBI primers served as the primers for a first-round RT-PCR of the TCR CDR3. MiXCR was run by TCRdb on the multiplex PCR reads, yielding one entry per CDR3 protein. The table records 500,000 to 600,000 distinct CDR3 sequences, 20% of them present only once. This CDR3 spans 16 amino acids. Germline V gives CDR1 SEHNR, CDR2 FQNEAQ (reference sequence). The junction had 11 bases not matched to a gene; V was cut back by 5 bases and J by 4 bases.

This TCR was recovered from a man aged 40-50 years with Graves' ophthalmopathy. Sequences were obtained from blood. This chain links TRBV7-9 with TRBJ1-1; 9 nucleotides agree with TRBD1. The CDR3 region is CASSPLVVTGGTEAFF. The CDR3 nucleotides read TGTGCCAGCAGCCCCTTGGTCGTGACAGGGGGCACTGAAGCTTTCTTT.